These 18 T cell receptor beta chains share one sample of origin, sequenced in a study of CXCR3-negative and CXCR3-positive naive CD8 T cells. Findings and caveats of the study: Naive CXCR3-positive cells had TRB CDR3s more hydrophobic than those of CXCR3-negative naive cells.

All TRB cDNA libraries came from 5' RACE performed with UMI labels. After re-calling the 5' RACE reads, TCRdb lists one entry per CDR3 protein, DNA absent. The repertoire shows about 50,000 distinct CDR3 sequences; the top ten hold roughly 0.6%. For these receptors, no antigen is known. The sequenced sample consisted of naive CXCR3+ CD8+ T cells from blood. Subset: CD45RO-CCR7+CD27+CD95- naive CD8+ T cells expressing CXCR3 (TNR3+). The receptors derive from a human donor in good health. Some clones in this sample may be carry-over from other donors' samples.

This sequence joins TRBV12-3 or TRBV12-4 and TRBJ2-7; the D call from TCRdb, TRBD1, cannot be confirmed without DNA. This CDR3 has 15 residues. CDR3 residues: CASSPTDRESYEQYF.

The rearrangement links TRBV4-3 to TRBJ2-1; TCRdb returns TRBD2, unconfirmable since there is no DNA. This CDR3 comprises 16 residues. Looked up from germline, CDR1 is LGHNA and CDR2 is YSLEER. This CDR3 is CASSQERRGGLYEQFF.

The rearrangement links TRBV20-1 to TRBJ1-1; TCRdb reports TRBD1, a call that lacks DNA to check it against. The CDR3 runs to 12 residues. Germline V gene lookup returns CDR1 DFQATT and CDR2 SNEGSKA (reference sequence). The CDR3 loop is CSARGGDTEAFF.

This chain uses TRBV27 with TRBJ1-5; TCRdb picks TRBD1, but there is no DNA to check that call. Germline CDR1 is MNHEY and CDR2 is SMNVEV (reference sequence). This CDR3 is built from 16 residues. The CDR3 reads CASSLYPGAKSQPQHF.

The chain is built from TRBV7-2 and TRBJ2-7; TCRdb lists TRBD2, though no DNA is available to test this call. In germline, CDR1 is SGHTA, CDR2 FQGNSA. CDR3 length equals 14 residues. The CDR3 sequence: CASSPGLQTYEQYF.

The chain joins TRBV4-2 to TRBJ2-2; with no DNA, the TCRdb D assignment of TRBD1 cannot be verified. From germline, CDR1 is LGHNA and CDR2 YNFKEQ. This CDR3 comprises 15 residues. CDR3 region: CASSGPQGNTGELFF.

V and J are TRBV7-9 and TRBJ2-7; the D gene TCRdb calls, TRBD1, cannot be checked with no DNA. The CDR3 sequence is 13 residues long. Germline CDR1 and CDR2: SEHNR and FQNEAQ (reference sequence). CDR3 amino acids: CSSSLATGREQYF.

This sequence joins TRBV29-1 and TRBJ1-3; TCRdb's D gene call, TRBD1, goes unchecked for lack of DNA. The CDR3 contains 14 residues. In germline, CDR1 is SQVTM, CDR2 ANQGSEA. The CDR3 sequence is CSVNPVTSGNTIYF.

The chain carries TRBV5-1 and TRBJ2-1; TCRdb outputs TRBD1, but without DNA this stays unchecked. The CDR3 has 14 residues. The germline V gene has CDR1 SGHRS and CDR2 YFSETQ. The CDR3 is CARSKQGYNNEQFF.

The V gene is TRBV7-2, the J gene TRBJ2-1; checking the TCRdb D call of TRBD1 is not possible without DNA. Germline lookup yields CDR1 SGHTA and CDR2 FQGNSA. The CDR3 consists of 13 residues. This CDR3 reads CASRPLAGYEQFF.

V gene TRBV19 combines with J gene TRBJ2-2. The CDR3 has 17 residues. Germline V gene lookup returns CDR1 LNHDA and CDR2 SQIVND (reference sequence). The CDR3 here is CASSIGLTTRNTGELFF.

The CDR3 spells CSASQRSEWTDTQYF. V and J are TRBV20-1 and TRBJ2-3. Germline CDR1 DFQATT, CDR2 SNEGSKA (reference sequence). The CDR3 sequence is 15 residues long.

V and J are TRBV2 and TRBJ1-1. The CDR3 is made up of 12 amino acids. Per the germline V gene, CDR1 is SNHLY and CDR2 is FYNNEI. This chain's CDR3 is CASSETNTEAFF. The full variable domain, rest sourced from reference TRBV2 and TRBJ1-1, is EPEVTQTPSHQVTQMGQEVILRCVPISNHLYFYWYRQILGQKVEFLVSFYNNEISEKSEIFDDQFSVERPDGSNFTLKIRSTKLEDSAMYFCASSETNTEAFFGQGTRLTVV.

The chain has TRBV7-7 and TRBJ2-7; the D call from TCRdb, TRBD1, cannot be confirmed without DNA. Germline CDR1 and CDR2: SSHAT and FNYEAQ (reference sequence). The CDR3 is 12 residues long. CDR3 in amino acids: CASSFGKREQYF.

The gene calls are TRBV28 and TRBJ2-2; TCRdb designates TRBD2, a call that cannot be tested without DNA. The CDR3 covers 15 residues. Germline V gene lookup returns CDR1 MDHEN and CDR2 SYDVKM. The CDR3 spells CASSWAFINTGELFF.

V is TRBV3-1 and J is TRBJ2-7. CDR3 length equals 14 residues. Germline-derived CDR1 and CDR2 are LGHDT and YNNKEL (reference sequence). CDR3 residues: CASSQVNRDYEQYF.

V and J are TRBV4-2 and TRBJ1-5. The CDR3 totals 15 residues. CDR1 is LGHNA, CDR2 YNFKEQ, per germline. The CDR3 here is CASSRNNGGNQPQHF.

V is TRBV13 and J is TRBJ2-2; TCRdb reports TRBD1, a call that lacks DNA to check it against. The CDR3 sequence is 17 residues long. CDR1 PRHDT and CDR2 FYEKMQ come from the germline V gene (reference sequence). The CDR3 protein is CASSSDPGQWNTGELFF. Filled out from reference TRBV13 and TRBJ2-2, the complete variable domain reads AAGVIQSPRHLIKEKRETATLKCYPIPRHDTVYWYQQGPGQDPQFLISFYEKMQSDKGSIPDRFSAQQFSDYHSELNMSSLELGDSALYFCASSSDPGQWNTGELFFGEGSRLTVL.